The following is a TCR beta chain sequence with its context. A read error is possible here, since a much larger clone lies one base away. This entry comes from a study of tumor and adjacent non-tumor tissue in lung cancer. The template was RNA from unsorted bulk tissue. More than 3 cm separated this lung sample from the edge of the tumor. The library came from three nested PCR rounds adapted from ARM-PCR protocols. A single record per CDR3 protein comes from TCRdb applying MiXCR to the multiplex PCR reads. The table lists around 50,000 distinct CDR3 sequences, roughly two thirds of them singletons, with about 29% in the top ten. The germline V gene encodes CDR1 SGHRS and CDR2 YFSETQ. The CDR3 extends over 22 amino acids. Trimming cost V 4 bases and J 2 bases; bases outside gene matches: 23.

The rearrangement uses TRBV5-1 and TRBJ2-1; TRBD1 matches 11 bases. The source material was distant non-tumor lung tissue. This receptor was taken from a woman in her seventies with non-small cell lung cancer. The CDR3 DNA is TGCGCCAGCAGCCCTCCGGGACAGGGGGATCATTTTACAGCGCTGACCTACAATGAGCAGTTCTTC. Its protein is CASSPPGQGDHFTALTYNEQFF.